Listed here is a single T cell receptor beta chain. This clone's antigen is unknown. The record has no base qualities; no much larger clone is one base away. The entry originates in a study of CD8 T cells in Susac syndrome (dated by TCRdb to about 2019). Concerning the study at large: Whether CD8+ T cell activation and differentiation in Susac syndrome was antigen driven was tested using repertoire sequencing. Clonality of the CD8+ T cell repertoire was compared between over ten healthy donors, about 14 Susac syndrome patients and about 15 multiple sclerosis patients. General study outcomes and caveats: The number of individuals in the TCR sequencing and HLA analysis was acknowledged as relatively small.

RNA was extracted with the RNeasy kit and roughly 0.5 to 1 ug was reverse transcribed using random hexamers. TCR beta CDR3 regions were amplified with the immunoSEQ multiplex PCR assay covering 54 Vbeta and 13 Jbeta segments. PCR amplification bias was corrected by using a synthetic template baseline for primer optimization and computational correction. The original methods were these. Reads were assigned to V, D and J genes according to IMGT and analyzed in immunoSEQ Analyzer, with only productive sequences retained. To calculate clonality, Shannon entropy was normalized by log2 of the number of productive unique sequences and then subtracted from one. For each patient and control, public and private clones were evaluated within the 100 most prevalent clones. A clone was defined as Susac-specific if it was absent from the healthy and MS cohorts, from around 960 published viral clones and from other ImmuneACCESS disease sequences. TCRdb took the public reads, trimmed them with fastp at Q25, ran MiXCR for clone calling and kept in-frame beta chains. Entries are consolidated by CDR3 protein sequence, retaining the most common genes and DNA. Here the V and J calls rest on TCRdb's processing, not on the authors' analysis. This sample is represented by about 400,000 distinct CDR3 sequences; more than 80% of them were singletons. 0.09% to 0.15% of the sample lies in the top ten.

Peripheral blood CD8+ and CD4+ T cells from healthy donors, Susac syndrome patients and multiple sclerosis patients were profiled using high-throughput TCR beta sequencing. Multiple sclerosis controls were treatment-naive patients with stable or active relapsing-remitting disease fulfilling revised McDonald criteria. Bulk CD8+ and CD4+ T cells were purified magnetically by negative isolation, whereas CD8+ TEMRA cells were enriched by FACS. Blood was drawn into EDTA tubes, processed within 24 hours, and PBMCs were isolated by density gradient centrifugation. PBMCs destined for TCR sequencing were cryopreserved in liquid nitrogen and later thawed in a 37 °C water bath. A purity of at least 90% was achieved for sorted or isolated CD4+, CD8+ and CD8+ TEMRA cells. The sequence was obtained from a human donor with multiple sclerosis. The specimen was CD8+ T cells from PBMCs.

The DNA sequence is as follows: TGCGCCAGCTACCCAGGGGGGGATCCCTTTAGCTCCTACGAGCAGTACTTC. Translated, it gives CASYPGGDPFSSYEQYF. The chain joins TRBV5-1 to TRBJ2-7, with the D call tentatively TRBD1 or TRBD2, each fitting 7 bases. CDR1 SGHRS and CDR2 YFSETQ are derived from the germline V gene. Trimming removed 7 bases from V and 0 bases from J, leaving 23 bases between the germline ends. The CDR3 covers 17 residues, taking in both the cysteine and the phenylalanine. The retained sequence is limited to the CDR3, 51 bases, with the frame set at the first base.